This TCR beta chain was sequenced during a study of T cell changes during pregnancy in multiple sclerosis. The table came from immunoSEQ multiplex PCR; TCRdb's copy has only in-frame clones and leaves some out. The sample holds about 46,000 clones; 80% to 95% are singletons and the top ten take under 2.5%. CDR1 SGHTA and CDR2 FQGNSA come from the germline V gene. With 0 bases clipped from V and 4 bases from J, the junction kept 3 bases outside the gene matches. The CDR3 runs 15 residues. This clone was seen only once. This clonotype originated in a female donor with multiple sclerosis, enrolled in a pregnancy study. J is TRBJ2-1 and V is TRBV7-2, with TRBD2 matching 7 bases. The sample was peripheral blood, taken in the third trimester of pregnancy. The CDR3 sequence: CASSLAPGGYNEQFF. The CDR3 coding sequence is TGTGCCAGCAGCTTAGCCCCGGGAGGTTACAATGAGCAGTTCTTC.